This TCR beta chain came from a study of tumor-infiltrating lymphocytes in primary liver carcinoma. Study-level background: The study included patients who were men and women aged 30 to 69 years.

They got blood RNA out of unsorted whole blood and also pulled out germline DNA. TCR beta cDNA was made from around 460 ng total RNA with a constant-region primer. Each TCR beta library was derived from three nested multiplex PCR rounds that employed slightly modified ARM-PCR. TCRdb independently ran MiXCR on the multiplex PCR reads; one entry per CDR3 protein. Among roughly 330,000 distinct CDR3 sequences listed, about 61% were seen once. This clonotype was seen many times. The origin of this receptor is a middle-aged man with primary liver carcinoma and hepatitis B virus infection. Sample: peripheral blood.

DNA for the CDR3: TGTGCCAGCAGCAAAGACAGGAGCAATCAGCCCCAGCATTTT. Its protein product is CASSKDRSNQPQHF. This chain joins TRBV11-2 and TRBJ1-5; D is perhaps TRBD1 (6 bases). Between the trimmed V and J ends, which lost 5 bases and 1 base, there was a span of 9 bases. The CDR3 is 14 residues long. The germline V gene has CDR1 SGHAT and CDR2 FQNNGV.